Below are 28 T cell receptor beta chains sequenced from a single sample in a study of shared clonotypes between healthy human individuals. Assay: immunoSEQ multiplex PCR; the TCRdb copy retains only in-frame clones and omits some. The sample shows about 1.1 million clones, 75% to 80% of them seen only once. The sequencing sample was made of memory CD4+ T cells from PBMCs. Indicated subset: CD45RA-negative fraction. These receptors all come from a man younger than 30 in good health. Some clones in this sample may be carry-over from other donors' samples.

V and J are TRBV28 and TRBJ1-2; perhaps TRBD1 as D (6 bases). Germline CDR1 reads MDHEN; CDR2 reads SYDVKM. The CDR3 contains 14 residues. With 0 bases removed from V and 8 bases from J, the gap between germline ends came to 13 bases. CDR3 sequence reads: CASSLWGGAQGYTF. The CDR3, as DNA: TGTGCCAGCAGTTTATGGGGGGGCGCCCAAGGCTACACCTTC.

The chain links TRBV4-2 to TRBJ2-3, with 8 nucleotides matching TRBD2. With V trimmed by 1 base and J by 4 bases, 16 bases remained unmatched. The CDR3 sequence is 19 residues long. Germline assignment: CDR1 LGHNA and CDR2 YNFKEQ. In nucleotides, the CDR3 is TGTGCCAGCAGCCAAGTAATTAGCGGGATGGGGGTTGGGGCAGATACGCAGTATTTT. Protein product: CASSQVISGMGVGADTQYF.

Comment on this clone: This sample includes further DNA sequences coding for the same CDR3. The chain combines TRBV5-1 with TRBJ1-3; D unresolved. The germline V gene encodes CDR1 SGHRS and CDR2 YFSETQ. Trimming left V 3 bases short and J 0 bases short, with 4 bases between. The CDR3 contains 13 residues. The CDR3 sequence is CASSSNSGNTIYF. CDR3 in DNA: TGCGCCAGCAGCTCGAACTCTGGAAACACCATATATTTT.

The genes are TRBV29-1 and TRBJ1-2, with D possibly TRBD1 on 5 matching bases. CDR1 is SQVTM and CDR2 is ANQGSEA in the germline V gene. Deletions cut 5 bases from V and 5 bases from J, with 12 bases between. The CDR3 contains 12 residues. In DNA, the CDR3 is TGCAGCGTTAGGAGACAGAGTTATGGCTACACCTTC. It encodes CSVRRQSYGYTF.

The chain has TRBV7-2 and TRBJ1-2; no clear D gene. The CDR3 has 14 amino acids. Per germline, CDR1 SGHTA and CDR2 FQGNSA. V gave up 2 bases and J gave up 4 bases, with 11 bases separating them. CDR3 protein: CASSLLGNRYGYTF. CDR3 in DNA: TGTGCCAGCAGCTTATTAGGGAACCGCTATGGCTACACCTTC.

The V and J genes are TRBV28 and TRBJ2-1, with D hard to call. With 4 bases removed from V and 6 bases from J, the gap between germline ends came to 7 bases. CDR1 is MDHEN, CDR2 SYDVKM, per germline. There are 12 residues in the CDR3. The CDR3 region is CASSSEINEQFF. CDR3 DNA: TGTGCCAGCAGTTCCGAGATCAATGAGCAGTTCTTC.

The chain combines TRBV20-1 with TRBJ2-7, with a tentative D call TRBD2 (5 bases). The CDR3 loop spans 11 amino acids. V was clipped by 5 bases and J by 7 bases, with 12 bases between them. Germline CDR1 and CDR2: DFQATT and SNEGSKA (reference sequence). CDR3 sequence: CSAERRLEQYF. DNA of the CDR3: TGCAGTGCTGAGCGGCGCCTGGAGCAGTACTTC.

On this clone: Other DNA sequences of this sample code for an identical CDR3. CDR3 amino acids: CASSGTGQETQYF. CDR3 nucleotides: TGTGCCAGCAGCGGGACAGGACAAGAGACCCAGTACTTC. The chain has TRBV9 and TRBJ2-5, with 7 bases aligning to TRBD1. The germline V gene encodes CDR1 SGDLS and CDR2 YYNGEE. The CDR3 is made up of 13 amino acids. The V segment lost 3 bases and the J segment 2 bases; nucleotides outside the gene matches: 1.

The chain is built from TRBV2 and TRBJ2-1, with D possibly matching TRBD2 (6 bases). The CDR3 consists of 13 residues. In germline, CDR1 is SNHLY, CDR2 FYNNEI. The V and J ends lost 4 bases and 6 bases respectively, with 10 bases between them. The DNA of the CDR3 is TGTGCCAGCAGTGGACTAGTGGGCAATGAGCAGTTCTTC. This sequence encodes CASSGLVGNEQFF.

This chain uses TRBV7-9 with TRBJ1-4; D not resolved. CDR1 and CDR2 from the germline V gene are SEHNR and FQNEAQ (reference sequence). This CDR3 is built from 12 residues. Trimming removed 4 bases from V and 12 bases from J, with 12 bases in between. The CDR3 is CASSSSGSELFF. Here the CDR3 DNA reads TGTGCCAGCAGCTCCTCCGGGAGCGAACTGTTTTTT.

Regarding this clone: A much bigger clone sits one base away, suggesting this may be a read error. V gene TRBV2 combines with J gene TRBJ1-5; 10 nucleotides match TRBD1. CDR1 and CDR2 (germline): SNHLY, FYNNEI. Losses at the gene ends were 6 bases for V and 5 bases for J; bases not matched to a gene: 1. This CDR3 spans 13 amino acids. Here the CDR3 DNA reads TGTGCCAGCAGGGACAGGGGGGATCAGCCCCAGCATTTT. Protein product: CASRDRGDQPQHF. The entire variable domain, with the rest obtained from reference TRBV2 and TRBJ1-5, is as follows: EPEVTQTPSHQVTQMGQEVILRCVPISNHLYFYWYRQILGQKVEFLVSFYNNEISEKSEIFDDQFSVERPDGSNFTLKIRSTKLEDSAMYFCASRDRGDQPQHFGDGTRLSIL.

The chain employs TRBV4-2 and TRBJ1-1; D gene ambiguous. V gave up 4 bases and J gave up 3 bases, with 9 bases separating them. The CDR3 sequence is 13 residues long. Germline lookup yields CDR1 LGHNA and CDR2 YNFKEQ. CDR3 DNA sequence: TGTGCCAGCAGCCTTGCGTGGGACACTGAAGCTTTCTTT. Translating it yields CASSLAWDTEAFF.

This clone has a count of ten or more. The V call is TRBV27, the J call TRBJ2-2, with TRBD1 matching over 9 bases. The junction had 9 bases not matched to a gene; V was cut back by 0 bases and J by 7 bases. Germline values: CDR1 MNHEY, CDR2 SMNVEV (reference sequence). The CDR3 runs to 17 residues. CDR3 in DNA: TGTGCCAGCAGTTTATCGCGGGGGACAGGGTCGGGCGGGGAGCTGTTTTTT. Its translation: CASSLSRGTGSGGELFF.

This CDR3 reads CASSLNRGADTQYF. CDR3 nucleotide sequence: TGTGCCAGCAGTTTGAATAGGGGCGCAGATACGCAGTATTTT. The V gene is TRBV28, the J gene TRBJ2-3, with D tentatively TRBD1 (5 bases). Trimming pared 3 bases from V and 4 bases from J, leaving 11 bases between. Germline-derived CDR1 and CDR2 are MDHEN and SYDVKM. The CDR3 covers 14 residues.

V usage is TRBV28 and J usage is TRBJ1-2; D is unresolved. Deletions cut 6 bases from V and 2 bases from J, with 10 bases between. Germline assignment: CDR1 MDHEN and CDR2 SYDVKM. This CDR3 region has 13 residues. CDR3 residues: CASSLRENYGYTF. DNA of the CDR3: TGTGCCAGCAGCCTCCGGGAGAACTATGGCTACACCTTC.

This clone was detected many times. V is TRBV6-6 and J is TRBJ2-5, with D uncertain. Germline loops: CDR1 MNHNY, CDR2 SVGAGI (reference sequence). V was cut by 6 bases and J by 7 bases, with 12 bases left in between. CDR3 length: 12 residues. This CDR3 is CASSPSRGTQYF. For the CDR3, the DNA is TGTGCCAGCAGCCCGTCCCGAGGGACCCAGTACTTC.

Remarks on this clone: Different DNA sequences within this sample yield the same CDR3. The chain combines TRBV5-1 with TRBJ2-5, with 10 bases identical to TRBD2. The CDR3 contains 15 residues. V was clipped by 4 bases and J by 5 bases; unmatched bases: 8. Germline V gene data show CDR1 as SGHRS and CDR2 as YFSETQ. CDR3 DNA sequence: TGCGCCAGCAGCCTCCTCGGGACTAGCGAGGAGACCCAGTACTTC. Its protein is CASSLLGTSEETQYF.

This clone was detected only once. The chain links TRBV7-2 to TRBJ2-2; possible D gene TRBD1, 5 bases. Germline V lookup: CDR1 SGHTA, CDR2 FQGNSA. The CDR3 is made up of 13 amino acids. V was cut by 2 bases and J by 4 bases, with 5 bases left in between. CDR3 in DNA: TGTGCCAGCAGCTTACAGGGCACCGGGGAGCTGTTTTTT. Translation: CASSLQGTGELFF.

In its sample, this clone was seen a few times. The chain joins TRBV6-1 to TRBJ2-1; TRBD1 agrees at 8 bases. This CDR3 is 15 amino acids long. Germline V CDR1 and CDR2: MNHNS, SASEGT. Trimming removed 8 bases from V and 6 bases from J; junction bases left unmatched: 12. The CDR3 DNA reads TGTGCCAGCCTTCAGGGTGTACAGGGGGGCAATGAGCAGTTCTTC. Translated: CASLQGVQGGNEQFF.

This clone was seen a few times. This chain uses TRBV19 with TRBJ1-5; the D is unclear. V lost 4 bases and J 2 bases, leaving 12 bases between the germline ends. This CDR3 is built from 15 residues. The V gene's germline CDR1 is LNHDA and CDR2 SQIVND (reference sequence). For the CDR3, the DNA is TGTGCCAGTAGTAGAGCCGGGCAGCGCAATCAGCCCCAGCATTTT. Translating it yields CASSRAGQRNQPQHF.

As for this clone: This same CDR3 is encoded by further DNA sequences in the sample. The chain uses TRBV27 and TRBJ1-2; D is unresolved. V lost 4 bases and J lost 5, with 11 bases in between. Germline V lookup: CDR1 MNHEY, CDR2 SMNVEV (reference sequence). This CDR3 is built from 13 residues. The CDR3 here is CASSSRAGYGYTF. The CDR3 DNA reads TGTGCCAGCAGTTCGAGGGCCGGGTATGGCTACACCTTC.

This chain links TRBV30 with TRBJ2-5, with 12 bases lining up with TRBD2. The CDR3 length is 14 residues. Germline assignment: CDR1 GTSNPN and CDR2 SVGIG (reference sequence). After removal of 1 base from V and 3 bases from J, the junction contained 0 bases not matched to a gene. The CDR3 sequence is CAWSGLAGEETQYF. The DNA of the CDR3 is TGTGCCTGGAGTGGACTAGCGGGAGAAGAGACCCAGTACTTC.

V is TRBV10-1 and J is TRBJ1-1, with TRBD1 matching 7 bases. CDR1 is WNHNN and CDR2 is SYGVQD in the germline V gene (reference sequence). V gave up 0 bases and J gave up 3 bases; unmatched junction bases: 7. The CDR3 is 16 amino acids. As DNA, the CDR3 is TGCGCCAGCAGTGAGTCGATGAGGGGGCGTTACACTGAAGCTTTCTTT. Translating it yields CASSESMRGRYTEAFF.

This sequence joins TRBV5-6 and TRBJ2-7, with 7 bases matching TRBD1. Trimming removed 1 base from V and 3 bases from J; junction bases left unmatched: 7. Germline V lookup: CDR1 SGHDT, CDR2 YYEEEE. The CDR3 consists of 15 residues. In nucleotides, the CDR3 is TGTGCCAGCAGCTTGCCTCGACAGGGAATCTACGAGCAGTACTTC. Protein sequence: CASSLPRQGIYEQYF.

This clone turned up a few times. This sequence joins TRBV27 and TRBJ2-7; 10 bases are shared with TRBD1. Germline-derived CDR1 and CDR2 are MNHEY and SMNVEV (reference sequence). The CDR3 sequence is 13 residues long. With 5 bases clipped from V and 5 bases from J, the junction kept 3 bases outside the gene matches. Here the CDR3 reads CASSRQGADEQYF. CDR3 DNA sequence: TGTGCCAGCAGTAGACAGGGGGCCGACGAGCAGTACTTC.

CDR3 in DNA: TGTGCCAGCAGCTTATGGTCAGCGGGAGGGCCTTGGGGCAATGAGCAGTTCTTC. Amino acids: CASSLWSAGGPWGNEQFF. The chain employs TRBV7-9 and TRBJ2-1, with 10 bases that match TRBD2. The CDR3 totals 18 residues. After removal of 2 bases from V and 6 bases from J, the junction contained 13 bases not matched to a gene. CDR1 SEHNR and CDR2 FQNEAQ come from the germline V gene (reference sequence). Full variable domain (missing parts from reference TRBV7-9 and TRBJ2-1): DTGVSQNPRHKITKRGQNVTFRCDPISEHNRLYWYRQTLGQGPEFLTYFQNEAQLEKSRLLSDRFSAERPKGSFSTLEIQRTEQGDSAMYLCASSLWSAGGPWGNEQFFGPGTRLTVL.

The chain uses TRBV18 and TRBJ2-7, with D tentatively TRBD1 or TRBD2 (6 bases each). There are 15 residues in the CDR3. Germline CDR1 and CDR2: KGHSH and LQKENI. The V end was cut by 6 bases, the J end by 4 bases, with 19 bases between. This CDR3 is CASSKGGGGFYEQYF. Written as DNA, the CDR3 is TGTGCCAGCTCGAAGGGTGGAGGGGGTTTTTACGAGCAGTACTTC.

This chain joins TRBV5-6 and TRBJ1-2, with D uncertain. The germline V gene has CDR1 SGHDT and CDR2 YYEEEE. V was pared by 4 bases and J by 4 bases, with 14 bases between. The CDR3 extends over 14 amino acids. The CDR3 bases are TGTGCCAGCAGCCTGGGCCAACCGAGCTATGGCTACACCTTC. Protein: CASSLGQPSYGYTF.